This TCR beta chain was sequenced in a study of cytomegalovirus exposure and HLA in healthy donors (dated by TCRdb to about 2017). Describing the broader study: An earlier analysis of more than 550 of the donors reported approximately 260 Gb of sequence data and 90 million to 120 million unique TCR beta sequences obtained from approximately 180 million T cells. Roughly 290 gigabases of sequencing data and around 85 million unique TCR sequences made up an early release that covered about 640 HLA-typed donors. Of the roughly 400 genotyped donors, approximately 81% were placed in the genetic ancestry cluster associated with self-reported Caucasian donors. The study aimed to test whether cataloging public T cell receptors could reveal signatures of past pathogen exposure. The study profiled the T cell repertoires of approximately 700 subjects by immunosequencing and related them to cytomegalovirus serostatus. In addition to the first cohort of roughly 700 subjects, a separate validation cohort of over 90 different subjects was used. High-throughput TCR immunosequencing, statistical association of individual TCRs with disease status, and machine learning were combined to predict cytomegalovirus infection status. In a later analysis, previously published TCR beta repertoires from roughly 710 donors were re-analyzed and high-resolution HLA genotyping was added so that TCR occurrence patterns could be studied. In the later analysis, no new phenotypic data were used to find candidate immune exposures; instead, reliance was placed on TCR beta sequences and their occurrence across donors. In an earlier analysis of around 540 of the donors, high-throughput TCR beta sequencing was used to judge whether each TCR beta V gene segment behaved as functional or pseudogenic. Donor age, sex, ethnicity and CMV serostatus were collected together with the repertoire data. Genome-wide SNP genotypes for about three fifths of the roughly 670 donors were used in a later genetic analysis, which treated that subset as a discovery cohort. Every repertoire in the discovery cohort had been generated on one and the same sequencing platform. HLA typing included class I and class II loci at four-digit resolution. Typing coverage differed by locus: A, B, C, DRB1 and DQB1 were typed in roughly 629-630 donors, DQA1 in around 500, DPA1 in some 600, and DPB1 in just under 490. Because of strong linkage in the cohort, five DR-DQ haplotypes were treated as single units for association and clustering. Among some 410 genotyped donors of the cohort, an average of roughly 230,000 unique TCR beta nucleotide sequences was sequenced per donor, of which about 18% were non-productive. What the work shows at the level of the full study, not this receptor alone: The classifier was reported to diagnose cytomegalovirus status with high specificity and sensitivity in both the original and validation cohorts. In vitro tests confirmed that a few of the cytomegalovirus-associated TCR beta chains recognize cytomegalovirus antigens. In a later analysis, HLA-associated TCR beta chains showed more clonal expansion and lower generation probabilities than non-associated chains that were equally common. When HLA alleles, especially DR and DQ, strongly co-occurred, TCR associations were difficult to assign to individual alleles. In a later genetic analysis, fewer N-insertions in productive TCRs were reported among donors in an Asian-associated ancestry cluster than the approximately 710-donor mean. In an earlier analysis of 587 of the donors, most TCR beta V segments appeared in productive rearrangements about 90% or about 30% of the time, broadly matching IMGT annotations. Sequencing depth was assumed to be roughly uniform across donors in the presence/absence analyses, though that assumption may not hold. Most TCR sequences were observed very rarely across donors, whereas some public TCRs were present in many individuals. A later analysis associated roughly 17,000 TCR beta sequences with specific HLA alleles at a false discovery rate of 0.05. The cohort was sequenced for TCR beta chains only, and without alpha or paired-chain data the features that could be detected were limited. A later analysis found that most CMV-associated TCR beta chains appeared HLA-restricted, with HLA associations seemingly driven largely by CMV exposure. Several of the top co-occurrence clusters appeared to be linked to parvovirus B19, influenza, CMV and Epstein-Barr virus, according to a later analysis. A further reported finding was that TCR beta sequences accurately predicted the HLA-A and HLA-B alleles for most subjects in the first cohort. The authors suggested that the approach could potentially be generalized to other disease states and immunological phenotypes. Linkage disequilibrium might explain the correlated functional status among segregating V segments, but an unknown experimental factor could not be excluded. In the study, 150 to 200 TCR beta chains were listed as associated with cytomegalovirus. A group of highly shared sequence variants was considered likely to be a technical artifact of the sequencing pipeline. V-gene and J-gene trimming of TCR beta chains was associated with a missense DCLRE1C variant in a later genetic analysis, and the association was replicated in an independent cohort. The earlier analysis of 587 of the donors excluded fewer than 20 rarely observed V segments, including chromosome 9 orphons, because counts were too low. A later analysis found that TCR association rates varied across HLA loci, with DRB1 alleles showing the most associated TCRs and HLA-C alleles the fewest. Because HLA typing was missing for some donors at each locus, association tests included only the typed subset. CMV serostatus was the only immune exposure information available for the cohort.

With regard to this clone: This receptor's antigen is unknown. The input lacks base qualities; no much larger clone sits a single base away.

The receptor library was made with the immunoSEQ multiplex PCR assay. For the multiplex PCR, a mixture combining 60 forward primers for TCR Vbeta segments and 13 reverse primers for TCR Jbeta segments was used. The CDR3 region of rearranged TCR beta genes was amplified from genomic DNA with a multiplex PCR assay. On the Illumina HiSeq System, the amplified TCR beta libraries were sequenced as 87-base-pair reads. The paper's processing steps were these. A later analysis tallied roughly 80 million unique TCR beta chains across the 700 or so repertoires, and about 10 million of those chains were shared by two or more donors. Raw reads were error-corrected and collapsed into unique sequences by a nearest-neighbor algorithm in which closely related sequences were merged to remove PCR and sequencing errors. Alignment of CDR3 sequences to IMGT reference sequences was used to assign V, D and J gene segments. For a sequence to be retained, a match of at least six nucleotides was required to both a V gene segment and a J gene segment. A rearrangement was called productive if the CDR3 had no stop codons and remained in frame with V and J, and every other rearrangement was called non-productive. Following IMGT convention, CDR3 was defined as the stretch from the second conserved V-encoded cysteine to the conserved J-encoded phenylalanine. In an earlier analysis of 587 of the donors, sequences lacking an unambiguous match to a single V gene segment were excluded. An earlier analysis of several hundred of the donors called V segments functional above 56.7% productive rearrangements and segregating when the between-donor standard deviation exceeded 5%. To diagnose cytomegalovirus status from the catalog of TCR beta chain sequences, a statistical classification framework was built. In a later analysis, V and J genes were assigned by comparing TCR nucleotide sequences against IMGT/GENE-DB human TR gene sequences. The TCRdist pipeline was used in a later analysis to assign CDR3 sequences and most-parsimonious VDJ recombination scenarios. In a later analysis, every TCR beta chain was defined by the combination of its CDR3 amino acid sequence and its V-gene family, and reads without a unique V-gene family were dropped. As a way to deal with suspected cross-contamination and a sequencing artifact, a later analysis dropped more than 500 nucleotide sequences that were highly shared and had low generation probability. In a later analysis, a clonal expansion index for each public chain was calculated from normalized within-repertoire ranks of inferred template counts. Generation probabilities in a later analysis came from a VDJ recombination model fitted to out-of-frame rearrangements, and those results were checked against IGoR. A later analysis scored TCR-TCR, TCR-HLA and TCR-CMV co-occurrence with hypergeometric tests, applying a repertoire-size bias correction to TCR pairs. To estimate false discovery rates, a later analysis permuted the HLA or CMV assignments 20 times. In a later analysis, co-occurring TCRs were grouped with DBSCAN, and TCRdist sequence similarity was added when clustering was performed within HLA-allele-positive subsets. Repertoires with fewer than 30,000 or more than 120,000 public chains were left out of co-occurrence clustering, as were a few repertoires with anomalous nucleotide sharing. TCRdb retrieved this table from immuneACCESS and kept in-frame rearrangements only. Not all clones are present; in checked studies, unresolved V genes account for under half, and no reason is known for the remainder. The DNA gave D and trimming, while V, J and clone size come from that table. This sample comprises 60,000 to 70,000 clones, over 75% of them detected only once. The ten most abundant clones make up 9.7% of the sample.

The cohort was made up of 666 healthy bone marrow donors. All cohort members were sampled while nominally healthy, although unrecorded immune exposures were likely present. The donor tested CMV seronegative, placing the donor among the 352 seronegative members of the cohort. Every donor gave a peripheral blood sample, and the peripheral blood mononuclear cells from that sample were used for TCR beta sequencing. The Qiagen DNeasy Blood Extraction Kit was used to extract genomic DNA from the blood cell samples. Sequencing was done on a sample of PBMCs. The origin of this receptor is a man aged 35-49 years in good health and CMV-seronegative.

The DNA is TGTGCCAGCAACCGGAAGACGGTCAGGGCCACCGGGGAGCTGTTTTTT. Its coded protein is CASNRKTVRATGELFF. Recombination linked TRBV28 to TRBJ2-2; the D gene is perhaps TRBD1, on 5 matching bases. CDR1 MDHEN and CDR2 SYDVKM are derived from the germline V gene. V is clipped by 7 bases and J by 4 bases, and the sequence between their germline boundaries is 19 bases long. The cysteine opens and the phenylalanine closes a CDR3 of 16 amino acids. The DNA shown is the 48-base CDR3, in frame from base 1. The full variable domain, completed from the reference TRBV28 and TRBJ2-2 proteins outside the CDR3, reads DVKVTQSSRYLVKRTGEKVFLECVQDMDHENMFWYRQDPGLGLRLIYFSYDVKMKEKGDIPEGYSVSREKKERFSLILESASTNQTSMYLCASNRKTVRATGELFFGEGSRLTVL.